A single sample is the source of the 12 T cell receptor beta chains below, sequenced in a study of T cell responses to AZD1222 COVID-19 vaccine. The protocol was immunoSEQ multiplex PCR, while the TCRdb copy is restricted to in-frame clones and leaves out a portion. The sample lists tens of thousands of clones, about 93% occurring once. The specimen comprised peripheral blood, sampled 28 days after the second dose of the MenACWY control vaccine. All receptors come from an adult who received the MenACWY meningococcal vaccine as a control.

V and J are TRBV27 and TRBJ2-1; D call uncertain. CDR3 size: 12 residues. CDR1 and CDR2 (germline): MNHEY, SMNVEV (reference sequence). The V gene lost 6 bases and the J gene lost 7 bases, with 10 bases spanning the gap. The CDR3 DNA sequence: TGTGCCAGCAGCCGTAGTTGGAATGAGCAGTTCTTC. Translating it yields CASSRSWNEQFF.

This chain joins TRBV7-2 and TRBJ1-2, with 9 bases aligning to TRBD1. This CDR3 is built from 16 residues. Per germline, CDR1 SGHTA and CDR2 FQGNSA. The J segment lost 4 bases and the V segment lost 0 bases, leaving 6 bases of the junction unmatched. CDR3: CASSLAQTGGGYGYTF. DNA of the CDR3: TGTGCCAGCAGCTTAGCGCAGACAGGGGGGGGCTATGGCTACACCTTC.

The sample holds one count of this clone. V gene TRBV18 combines with J gene TRBJ1-5; maybe TRBD1 (6 bases). V was trimmed by 4 bases and J by 5 bases, leaving 15 bases between them. This CDR3 is built from 15 residues. Germline-derived CDR1 and CDR2 are KGHSH and LQKENI. CDR3 loop: CASSQTGTWDQPQHF. DNA for the CDR3: TGTGCCAGCTCACAGACAGGAACGTGGGATCAGCCCCAGCATTTT.

The rearrangement joins TRBV14 to TRBJ2-7, with D tentatively TRBD1 (5 bases). This CDR3 region has 14 residues. V lost 2 bases to trimming and J lost 1 base, with 9 bases between them. CDR1 and CDR2 from the germline V gene are SGHDN and FVKESK. The CDR3 DNA follows: TGTGCCAGCAGCCAAACAGGAATTTCCTACGAGCAGTACTTC. This translates into CASSQTGISYEQYF. Combining the CDR3 with reference TRBV14 and TRBJ2-7 gives the whole variable domain EAGVTQFPSHSVIEKGQTVTLRCDPISGHDNLYWYRRVMGKEIKFLLHFVKESKQDESGMPNNRFLAERTGGTYSTLKVQPAELEDSGVYFCASSQTGISYEQYFGPGTRLTVT.

This clone has a single count. The chain carries TRBV9 and TRBJ2-3, with D perhaps matching TRBD2 (6 bases). The CDR3 has 15 residues. V shed 0 bases and J shed 4 bases, with 12 bases lying between them. Germline values: CDR1 SGDLS, CDR2 YYNGEE. Here the CDR3 DNA reads TGTGCCAGCAGCGTAGGCCCGGGAGCACCAGATACGCAGTATTTT. Protein sequence: CASSVGPGAPDTQYF.

The rearrangement uses TRBV5-1 and TRBJ2-4; D gene uncertain. Germline V gene sequence: CDR1 SGHRS, CDR2 YFSETQ. V was shortened by 0 bases and J by 5 bases, with 9 bases between the two germline ends. The CDR3 is 14 amino acids. In nucleotides, the CDR3 is TGCGCCAGCAGCTTGGCTTGGTCGGAAAACATTCAGTACTTC. Translated: CASSLAWSENIQYF.

This chain connects TRBV10-3 to TRBJ2-3; D is unresolved. This CDR3 contains 11 residues. Between the trimmed V and J ends, which lost 7 bases and 8 bases, there was a span of 10 bases. Germline V CDR1 and CDR2: ENHRY, SYGVKD. CDR3 amino acids: CAITSSGTQYF. The CDR3 DNA reads as TGTGCCATCACCTCCTCGGGTACGCAGTATTTT.

This clone showed up just once. The chain links TRBV28 to TRBJ2-2; 11 bases are a match to TRBD2. The CDR3 sequence is 14 residues long. Germline CDR1 and CDR2: MDHEN and SYDVKM. J gave up 6 bases and V 7 bases, and 4 bases lay outside the gene matches. The CDR3 protein is CASKLAGVSGELFF. CDR3 DNA sequence: TGTGCCAGCAAACTAGCGGGAGTGTCCGGGGAGCTGTTTTTT.

The gene calls are TRBV6-5 and TRBJ1-5; 7 positions match TRBD1. The CDR3 sequence is 15 residues long. Germline V lookup: CDR1 MNHEY, CDR2 SVGAGI. Losses at the gene ends were 4 bases for V and 3 bases for J; bases not matched to a gene: 6. The CDR3 sequence is CASSFTTGVNQPQHF. In nucleotides, the CDR3 is TGTGCCAGCAGTTTCACTACAGGGGTCAATCAGCCCCAGCATTTT.

The chain couples TRBV7-6 to TRBJ1-3; D might be TRBD1 (6 bases). Germline V gene lookup returns CDR1 SGHVS and CDR2 FNYEAQ. V lost 5 bases, J lost 1 base, and 21 bases lay in between. The CDR3 loop spans 18 amino acids. Here the CDR3 DNA reads TGTGCCAGCAGCCTGGGGCCAATGACAGGTCTTTCTGGAAACACCATATATTTT. Its translation: CASSLGPMTGLSGNTIYF.

The CDR3 loop reads CASVLDRVKAFF. CDR3 nucleotides: TGTGCCAGCGTCCTGGACAGGGTAAAAGCTTTCTTT. The chain has TRBV21-1 and TRBJ1-1; the DNA was not compared with TRBD1, the D call given in the table. TRBV21-1 is a pseudogene. CDR3 size: 12 residues.

The rearrangement links TRBV7-9 to TRBJ2-5; D is possibly TRBD1 (6 bases). Germline values: CDR1 SEHNR, CDR2 FQNEAQ (reference sequence). This CDR3 has 11 amino acids. Trimming removed 11 bases at V and 4 bases at J, with 11 bases between. The chain's CDR3 is CAVVGGETQYF. The CDR3 DNA sequence: TGTGCCGTAGTAGGGGGAGAGACCCAGTACTTC.